The 32 T cell receptor beta chains in this list originate from one sample, sequenced in a study of cytomegalovirus exposure and HLA in healthy donors. PCR employed 60 Vbeta and 13 Jbeta primers. Clones were sequenced by immunoSEQ multiplex PCR, and TCRdb holds only the in-frame ones, with some missing. This table has 90,000 to 100,000 clones, more than 75% appearing once. Sequences were obtained from PBMCs. The receptors derive from a man aged 18-30 years in good health and CMV-seronegative.

This clone was recorded a few times. V usage is TRBV27 and J usage is TRBJ1-2, with D possibly being TRBD1 (6 bases). This CDR3 spans 14 amino acids. Germline CDR1 reads MNHEY; CDR2 reads SMNVEV (reference sequence). V lost 2 bases and J 6 bases, leaving 13 bases between the germline ends. The DNA of the CDR3 is TGTGCCAGCAGTTTAAGGAGCCAGGGGCATGGCTACACCTTC. Translation gives CASSLRSQGHGYTF.

The chain is built from TRBV7-9 and TRBJ2-7, with no clear D. The CDR3 length is 13 residues. V gave up 6 bases and J gave up 0 bases, with 9 bases separating them. In germline, CDR1 is SEHNR, CDR2 FQNEAQ (reference sequence). The CDR3 protein is CASSLPSSYEQYF. CDR3 nucleotides: TGTGCCAGCAGTCTACCGAGCTCCTACGAGCAGTACTTC.

This clone appeared once. The V and J genes are TRBV6-1 and TRBJ2-2; 7 bases fit TRBD1. J was trimmed by 3 bases and V by 3 bases; bases with no gene match: 10. Germline CDR1 is MNHNS and CDR2 is SASEGT. This CDR3 region has 17 residues. The DNA for the CDR3 is TGTGCCAGCAGTGACACGTCCGGGACAGCCTACACCGGGGAGCTGTTTTTT. Translated, it gives CASSDTSGTAYTGELFF.

This rearrangement joins TRBV6-1 to TRBJ1-2; D gene uncertain. The germline gives CDR1 MNHNS, CDR2 SASEGT. This CDR3 has 15 amino acids. V shed 7 bases and J shed 0 bases, with 15 bases lying between them. Here the CDR3 reads CASIHSTVANYGYTF. The CDR3 DNA reads TGTGCCAGCATTCATAGTACAGTAGCTAACTATGGCTACACCTTC.

In DNA, the CDR3 is TGCGCCAGCAGCACGGGACAGGTCACCTACGAGCAGTACTTC. This sequence encodes CASSTGQVTYEQYF. The gene calls are TRBV5-1 and TRBJ2-5; TRBD1 matches 8 bases. The J call may be faulty, since TRBJ2-7 better matches the DNA end. Germline V gene sequence: CDR1 SGHRS, CDR2 YFSETQ. CDR3 length: 14 amino acids.

The V gene is TRBV5-4, the J gene TRBJ1-1, with D hard to call. Trimming removed 4 bases from V and 7 bases from J, with 11 bases in between. Germline CDR1 and CDR2: SGHNT and YYREEE (reference sequence). The CDR3 is made up of 12 amino acids. CDR3: CASSQQDLEAFF. The CDR3 DNA sequence: TGTGCCAGCAGCCAACAAGATCTTGAAGCTTTCTTT.

This clone was detected only a few times. The chain recombines TRBV5-4 with TRBJ2-7; TRBD1 is a possible D gene (6 bases). The CDR3 runs 17 residues. Deletions cut 4 bases from V and 0 bases from J, with 20 bases between. Germline V gene sequence: CDR1 SGHNT, CDR2 YYREEE (reference sequence). The DNA of the CDR3 is TGTGCCAGCAGCGCTCCTTCGGGACACAGGAGCTCCTACGAGCAGTACTTC. Translated: CASSAPSGHRSSYEQYF. The full variable domain, with the rest looked up from reference TRBV5-4 and TRBJ2-7, is ETGVTQSPTHLIKTRGQQVTLRCSSQSGHNTVSWYQQALGQGPQFIFQYYREEENGRGNFPPRFSGLQFPNYSSELNVNALELDDSALYLCASSAPSGHRSSYEQYFGPGTRLTVT.

The rearrangement uses TRBV6-6 and TRBJ2-2, with D possibly matching TRBD2 (7 bases). The CDR3 totals 14 residues. V shed 0 bases and J shed 6 bases, with 8 bases lying between them. Germline-derived CDR1 and CDR2 are MNHNY and SVGAGI (reference sequence). The CDR3 sequence: CASSYSGGPGELFF. CDR3 nucleotide sequence: TGTGCCAGCAGTTACTCGGGGGGGCCCGGGGAGCTGTTTTTT.

This clone came up once. The chain employs TRBV4-1 and TRBJ1-1; perhaps TRBD1 as D (6 bases). CDR3 size: 17 residues. Germline CDR1 and CDR2: MGHRA and YSYEKL. The V end lost 1 base, the J end lost 1 base, and 16 bases lay between the germline ends. Here the CDR3 DNA reads TGCGCCAGCAGCCAAGGGGGATTCAACAGGGAGAACACTGAAGCTTTCTTT. Its translation is CASSQGGFNRENTEAFF.

This chain joins TRBV7-8 and TRBJ1-6, with TRBD1 matching over 7 bases. The CDR3 runs to 15 residues. The V and J ends lost 2 bases and 8 bases, in that order; junction bases with no gene match: 6. Germline V gene sequence: CDR1 SGHVS, CDR2 FQNEAQ. The CDR3 sequence is CASSLTGVIDSPLHF. CDR3 coding DNA: TGTGCCAGCAGCTTAACAGGGGTGATTGATTCACCCCTCCACTTT.

The gene calls are TRBV9 and TRBJ2-3; TRBD1 agrees at 10 bases. Germline V gives CDR1 SGDLS, CDR2 YYNGEE. V lost 0 bases, J lost 1 base, and 2 bases stayed unmatched. This CDR3 comprises 16 residues. The CDR3 DNA reads TGTGCCAGCAGCGTAGGAGGGACAGGGGGCACAGATACGCAGTATTTT. Protein: CASSVGGTGGTDTQYF.

The CDR3 reads CASLGGNTEAFF. Here the CDR3 DNA reads TGTGCCAGCCTTGGGGGCAACACTGAAGCTTTCTTT. This chain joins TRBV6-4 and TRBJ1-1, with a tentative D call TRBD1 (6 bases). The CDR3 runs 12 residues. V was trimmed by 8 bases and J by 2 bases, leaving 9 bases between them. Looked up from germline, CDR1 is MRHNA and CDR2 is SNTAGT.

This clone was seen only once. The chain joins TRBV2 to TRBJ1-1, with unresolved D. V lost 8 bases, J lost 6 bases, and 16 bases lay in between. The CDR3 has 13 residues. Germline V gene sequence: CDR1 SNHLY, CDR2 FYNNEI. In nucleotides, the CDR3 is TGTGCCAGCCTTGACCCACTGAGGGCTGAAGCTTTCTTT. Translation gives CASLDPLRAEAFF. The whole variable domain, remainder taken from reference TRBV2 and TRBJ1-1, is EPEVTQTPSHQVTQMGQEVILRCVPISNHLYFYWYRQILGQKVEFLVSFYNNEISEKSEIFDDQFSVERPDGSNFTLKIRSTKLEDSAMYFCASLDPLRAEAFFGQGTRLTVV.

This clone came up once. The rearrangement uses TRBV6-1 and TRBJ2-6; D might be TRBD1 (6 bases). Germline V gene sequence: CDR1 MNHNS, CDR2 SASEGT. Trimming took 6 bases from V and 2 from J, leaving 11 bases between them. CDR3 length: 15 residues. The CDR3 DNA reads TGTGCCAGCAGGCCCAGGGGTACTGGGGCCAACGTCCTGACTTTC. Its protein is CASRPRGTGANVLTF.

This clone has more than one count but fewer than ten. The V call is TRBV6-6, the J call TRBJ2-3, with a possible D match to TRBD1 (5 bases). Deletions cut 8 bases from V and 2 bases from J, with 11 bases between. CDR3 length equals 13 residues. The V gene's germline CDR1 is MNHNY and CDR2 SVGAGI (reference sequence). CDR3 residues: CASSPTVTDTQYF. In DNA form, the CDR3 reads TGTGCCAGCTCCCCGACAGTCACAGATACGCAGTATTTT.

The chain combines TRBV30 with TRBJ2-1, with 7 positions matching TRBD1. The germline V gene has CDR1 GTSNPN and CDR2 SVGIG (reference sequence). The CDR3 extends over 15 amino acids. Losses at the gene ends were 6 bases for V and 0 bases for J; bases not matched to a gene: 8. CDR3 sequence (DNA): TGTGCCTGCCACTTAGGGGGCGGCTCCTACAATGAGCAGTTCTTC. Amino acid sequence: CACHLGGGSYNEQFF.

The V gene is TRBV5-4, the J gene TRBJ2-5, with D possibly being TRBD1 (5 bases). From germline, CDR1 is SGHNT and CDR2 YYREEE (reference sequence). This CDR3 is 13 amino acids long. V was trimmed by 0 bases and J by 3 bases, leaving 6 bases between them. In DNA form, the CDR3 reads TGTGCCAGCAGCTTGGCCAGGGAAGAGACCCAGTACTTC. It codes for CASSLAREETQYF.

The chain links TRBV11-3 to TRBJ2-7; possible D gene TRBD2, 7 bases. CDR1 and CDR2 from the germline V gene are SGHNT and YENEEA. CDR3 size: 17 residues. Trimming took 5 bases from V and 1 from J, leaving 21 bases between them. CDR3 bases: TGTGCCAGCAGCCCCCGATGGGGGGGCGAACTTTCCTACGAGCAGTACTTC. It is translated as CASSPRWGGELSYEQYF.

The rearrangement links TRBV7-7 to TRBJ2-1, with D possibly TRBD1 on 8 matching bases. Germline CDR1 and CDR2: SSHAT and FNYEAQ (reference sequence). V lost 0 bases and J lost 5, with 11 bases in between. The CDR3 loop spans 15 amino acids. CDR3 region: CASSLAQGGHNEQFF. CDR3 coding DNA: TGTGCCAGCAGCTTAGCACAGGGGGGGCACAATGAGCAGTTCTTC.

V is TRBV5-1 and J is TRBJ1-2; D ambiguous. V lost 2 bases and J 5 bases, leaving 10 bases between the germline ends. CDR1 is SGHRS and CDR2 is YFSETQ in the germline V gene. This CDR3 spans 13 amino acids. The CDR3 DNA follows: TGCGCCAGCAGCTTTGACGCGGATTATGGCTACACCTTC. Protein product: CASSFDADYGYTF.

This clone was seen more than once but under ten times. The rearrangement links TRBV13 to TRBJ1-5; TRBD1 is a possible D gene (5 bases). The CDR3 totals 14 residues. The ends were cut back, 4 bases at V and 4 bases at J, with 11 bases in the middle. Germline-derived CDR1 and CDR2 are PRHDT and FYEKMQ (reference sequence). The CDR3 sequence is CASSSRQTNQPQHF. The CDR3 DNA is TGTGCCAGCAGCTCACGACAGACGAATCAGCCCCAGCATTTT. The full variable domain, rest sourced from reference TRBV13 and TRBJ1-5, is AAGVIQSPRHLIKEKRETATLKCYPIPRHDTVYWYQQGPGQDPQFLISFYEKMQSDKGSIPDRFSAQQFSDYHSELNMSSLELGDSALYFCASSSRQTNQPQHFGDGTRLSIL.

This rearrangement joins TRBV5-4 to TRBJ1-2; D uncertain. Per the germline V gene, CDR1 is SGHNT and CDR2 is YYREEE (reference sequence). The CDR3 has 12 residues. The V end was cut by 1 base, the J end by 5 bases, with 6 bases between. The CDR3 loop is CASSLSGYGYTF. In nucleotides, the CDR3 is TGTGCCAGCAGCTTGTCGGGTTATGGCTACACCTTC.

The chain uses TRBV5-5 and TRBJ1-5; possibly TRBD1 for D (6 bases). The V end lost 4 bases, the J end lost 5 bases, and 10 bases lay between the germline ends. The germline CDR1 and CDR2 sequences are SGHKS and YYEKEE (reference sequence). The CDR3 sequence is 13 residues long. CDR3 region: CASSVDSYQPQHF. The CDR3 region has the DNA TGTGCCAGCAGCGTGGACAGTTATCAGCCCCAGCATTTT. The whole variable domain, remainder taken from reference TRBV5-5 and TRBJ1-5, is DAGVTQSPTHLIKTRGQQVTLRCSPISGHKSVSWYQQVLGQGPQFIFQYYEKEERGRGNFPDRFSARQFPNYSSELNVNALLLGDSALYLCASSVDSYQPQHFGDGTRLSIL.

The J gene is TRBJ2-7, the V gene TRBV6-1; 9 nucleotides agree with TRBD1. CDR1 MNHNS and CDR2 SASEGT come from the germline V gene. V lost 5 bases, J lost 0 bases, and 5 bases stayed unmatched. The CDR3 covers 15 residues. CDR3 coding DNA: TGTGCCAGCAGTCCCGACAGGGGGGGCTCCTACGAGCAGTACTTC. Translated: CASSPDRGGSYEQYF.

This clone appeared a few times. The J gene is TRBJ2-2, the V gene TRBV7-3, with TRBD2 matching over 11 bases. There are 16 residues in the CDR3. Germline V gene lookup returns CDR1 SGHTA and CDR2 FQGTGA. With 4 bases clipped from V and 10 bases from J, the junction kept 11 bases outside the gene matches. The CDR3 is CASSSLSGGAAEELFF. The DNA of the CDR3 is TGTGCCAGCAGCTCTCTTAGCGGGGGGGCCGCCGAGGAGCTGTTTTTT.

This clone was seen more than once but under ten times. J is TRBJ1-3 and V is TRBV5-6; 9 bases are shared with TRBD1. The ends lost 2 bases at V and 2 bases at J; junction bases unmatched: 5. Germline V gives CDR1 SGHDT, CDR2 YYEEEE. This CDR3 is 16 amino acids long. The CDR3 nucleotides read TGTGCCAGCAGCTTACCCCGGGACAGGGCTGGAAACACCATATATTTT. The encoded protein is CASSLPRDRAGNTIYF. Filled out from reference TRBV5-6 and TRBJ1-3, the complete variable domain reads DAGVTQSPTHLIKTRGQQVTLRCSPKSGHDTVSWYQQALGQGPQFIFQYYEEEERQRGNFPDRFSGHQFPNYSSELNVNALLLGDSALYLCASSLPRDRAGNTIYFGEGSWLTVV.

V is TRBV30 and J is TRBJ1-2; no clear D. V lost 1 base, J lost 4 bases, and 16 bases lay in between. Germline V CDR1 and CDR2: GTSNPN, SVGIG (reference sequence). This CDR3 comprises 15 residues. This CDR3 is CAWSERMHSLYGYTF. The CDR3 DNA reads TGTGCCTGGAGTGAAAGGATGCACAGCCTCTATGGCTACACCTTC.

The chain links TRBV28 to TRBJ2-7, with a possible D match to TRBD1 (7 bases). Trimming removed 2 bases from V and 5 bases from J, with 13 bases in between. The length of the CDR3 is 14 residues. Germline values: CDR1 MDHEN, CDR2 SYDVKM. The DNA of the CDR3 is TGTGCCAGCAGTTTAGCGGGACAGCAAAACGAGCAGTACTTC. Protein: CASSLAGQQNEQYF.

The chain uses TRBV5-1 and TRBJ1-2; D is unresolved. The V and J ends lost 3 bases and 3 bases respectively, with 9 bases between them. Germline V gene data show CDR1 as SGHRS and CDR2 as YFSETQ. This CDR3 contains 13 residues. The CDR3 nucleotides are TGCGCCAGCAGCTCGAGTACGCACTATGGCTACACCTTC. This gives the protein CASSSSTHYGYTF.

This clone has more than one count but fewer than ten. V usage is TRBV6-5 and J usage is TRBJ1-2, with TRBD1 identical over 8 bases. Germline V gene lookup returns CDR1 MNHEY and CDR2 SVGAGI. Losses at the gene ends were 6 bases for V and 8 bases for J; bases not matched to a gene: 8. The CDR3 is made up of 13 amino acids. DNA for the CDR3: TGTGCCAGCAGCGCCGGGACAGGAAGCGGCTACACCTTC. Translation: CASSAGTGSGYTF.

About this clone: One end of the junction fails to match germline, which may point to a read error. The chain is built from TRBV7-6 and TRBJ2-2; TRBD1 agrees at 8 bases. Germline V gene data show CDR1 as SGHVS and CDR2 as FNYEAQ. CDR3 length: 16 residues. CDR3 DNA sequence: TGTGCCAGCAGCTTAGCGACAGGGGTGGACACCGGGGGGCTGTTTTTT. Amino acid sequence: CASSLATGVDTGGLFF. The entire variable domain, with the rest obtained from reference TRBV7-6 and TRBJ2-2, is as follows: GAGVSQSPRYKVTKRGQDVALRCDPISGHVSLYWYRQALGQGPEFLTYFNYEAQQDKSGLPNDRFSAERPEGSISTLTIQRTEQRDSAMYRCASSLATGVDTGGLFFGEGSRLTVL.

V usage is TRBV2 and J usage is TRBJ2-3; D possibly corresponds to TRBD1 (6 bases). Germline V gene lookup returns CDR1 SNHLY and CDR2 FYNNEI. The germline V and J ends were trimmed by 7 bases and 2 bases, with 16 bases remaining between them. The CDR3 has 15 amino acids. The CDR3, as DNA: TGTGCCAGCAAGACGACAGGAACTTTCACAGATACGCAGTATTTT. This encodes CASKTTGTFTDTQYF.